The present entry profiles one TCR beta chain with its context. This CDR3 spans 11 amino acids. CDR1 and CDR2 (germline): SGHTA, FQGTGA. The ends were cut back, 5 bases at V and 2 bases at J, with 3 bases in the middle. This entry belongs to a study of T cells in tuberculosis. General study findings and limits: Some low-affinity tetramer-binding T cells may be absent from this sample.

Cells were sorted from thawed PBMC rested overnight and stained with GMM-loaded CD1B tetramer, viability dye and anti-CD3. C32 glucose monomycolate from Rhodococcus equi was loaded onto the CD1B tetramers. CD14-expressing monocytes were removed from PBMC before cryopreservation and sorting. About 100,000 tetramer-negative cells were sorted from each donor. Profiling relied on immunoSEQ multiplex PCR, and the TCRdb table lists in-frame clones only, not all of them. This sample has 50,000 to 65,000 clones, with over 75% found just once. The rearrangement uses TRBV7-3 and TRBJ2-5; no clear D. The receptor comes from an adult woman with latent tuberculosis. What was sequenced was CD1b-GMM tetramer-negative cells sorted from PBMCs. For the CDR3, the DNA is TGTGCCAGCAGCCCACAAGAGACCCAGTACTTC. Its protein product is CASSPQETQYF. Filled out from reference TRBV7-3 and TRBJ2-5, the complete variable domain reads GAGVSQTPSNKVTEKGKYVELRCDPISGHTALYWYRQSLGQGPEFLIYFQGTGAADDSGLPNDRFFAVRPEGSVSTLKIQRTERGDSAVYLCASSPQETQYFGPGTRLLVL.